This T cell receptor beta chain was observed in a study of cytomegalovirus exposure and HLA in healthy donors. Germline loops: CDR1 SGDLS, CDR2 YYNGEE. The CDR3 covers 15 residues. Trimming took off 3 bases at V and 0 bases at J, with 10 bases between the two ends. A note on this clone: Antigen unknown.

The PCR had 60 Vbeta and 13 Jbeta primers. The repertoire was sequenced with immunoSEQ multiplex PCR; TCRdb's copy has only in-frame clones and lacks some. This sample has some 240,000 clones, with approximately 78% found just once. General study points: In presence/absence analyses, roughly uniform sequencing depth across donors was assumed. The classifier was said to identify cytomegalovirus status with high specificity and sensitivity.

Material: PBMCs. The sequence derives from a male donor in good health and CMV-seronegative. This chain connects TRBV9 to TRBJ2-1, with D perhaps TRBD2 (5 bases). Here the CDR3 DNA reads TGTGCCAGCAGCGACAGCGGTAGCTCCTACAATGAGCAGTTCTTC. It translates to CASSDSGSSYNEQFF.